Presented here are 25 T cell receptor beta chains from one specimen sequenced in a study of OX40 agonist ivuxolimab in advanced cancers. Here immunoSEQ multiplex PCR was the method, and the copy in TCRdb shows in-frame clones only, minus some. The table includes 80,000 or so clones, approximately 85% detected once. This sample comprised CD4+ or CD8+ T cells sorted from blood, obtained in a trial of the OX40 agonist ivuxolimab. The receptor set was obtained from an adult with an advanced solid tumor such as melanoma, head and neck, liver or kidney cancer.

The rearrangement uses TRBV29-1 and TRBJ1-1; D may be TRBD1 (5 bases). The CDR3 extends over 14 amino acids. V shed 6 bases and J shed 1 base, with 15 bases lying between them. Germline CDR1 is SQVTM and CDR2 is ANQGSEA. The CDR3 is CSVGRGLTNTEAFF. CDR3 coding DNA: TGCAGCGTCGGGAGGGGACTAACGAACACTGAAGCTTTCTTT.

V gene TRBV7-3 combines with J gene TRBJ1-4, with D unclear. Germline V gene sequence: CDR1 SGHTA, CDR2 FQGTGA. Trimming pared 4 bases from V and 1 base from J, leaving 4 bases between. The length of the CDR3 is 13 residues. CDR3 in DNA: TGTGCCAGCAGCTCGGGAACTAATGAAAAACTGTTTTTT. Amino acid sequence: CASSSGTNEKLFF.

The chain recombines TRBV5-4 with TRBJ2-2; the D gene is possibly TRBD1 (6 bases). Trimming stripped 4 bases from V and 6 bases from J, with 16 bases between. The germline CDR1 and CDR2 sequences are SGHNT and YYREEE (reference sequence). This CDR3 contains 15 residues. CDR3 region: CASSLRRGMAGELFF. Here the CDR3 DNA reads TGTGCCAGCAGCCTCAGAAGGGGGATGGCCGGGGAGCTGTTTTTT. Full variable domain (rest looked up from reference TRBV5-4 and TRBJ2-2): ETGVTQSPTHLIKTRGQQVTLRCSSQSGHNTVSWYQQALGQGPQFIFQYYREEENGRGNFPPRFSGLQFPNYSSELNVNALELDDSALYLCASSLRRGMAGELFFGEGSRLTVL.

CDR3 sequence: CASSLTGTNNQETQYF. The CDR3 coding sequence is TGTGCCAGCAGCTTGACCGGGACTAACAACCAAGAGACCCAGTACTTC. V and J are TRBV5-5 and TRBJ2-5; 7 bases map to TRBD2. The CDR3 is 16 amino acids. Trimming took 1 base from V and 0 from J; bases not matched to a gene: 6. From germline, CDR1 is SGHKS and CDR2 YYEKEE (reference sequence). The full variable domain, with the rest looked up from reference TRBV5-5 and TRBJ2-5, is DAGVTQSPTHLIKTRGQQVTLRCSPISGHKSVSWYQQVLGQGPQFIFQYYEKEERGRGNFPDRFSARQFPNYSSELNVNALLLGDSALYLCASSLTGTNNQETQYFGPGTRLLVL.

This clone has only one observation. The chain uses TRBV28 and TRBJ2-3, with 16 bases matching TRBD2. CDR3 length: 17 amino acids. Germline V CDR1 and CDR2: MDHEN, SYDVKM. Trimming at V came to 2 bases and at J to 7 bases, leaving 6 bases not matched to a gene. The CDR3 sequence: CASSLPGTSGRAYTQYF. The CDR3 nucleotides are TGTGCCAGCAGTTTACCCGGGACTAGCGGGAGGGCCTATACGCAGTATTTT.

The rearrangement uses TRBV6-1 and TRBJ2-1, with D unclear. V lost 2 bases to trimming and J lost 1 base, with 12 bases between them. Germline V gives CDR1 MNHNS, CDR2 SASEGT. The CDR3 has 16 residues. CDR3 sequence reads: CASSEPLPNSYNEQFF. The DNA of the CDR3 is TGTGCCAGCAGTGAACCCCTTCCAAATTCCTACAATGAGCAGTTCTTC.

This rearrangement joins TRBV5-1 to TRBJ1-2, with D perhaps TRBD1 (5 bases). The CDR3 is 14 residues long. The V end lost 0 bases, the J end lost 11 bases, and 17 bases lay between the germline ends. Germline V gene lookup returns CDR1 SGHRS and CDR2 YFSETQ. CDR3 bases: TGCGCCAGCAGCTTGGAAAGTTCCGGGACGGCTTACACCTTC. Its translation: CASSLESSGTAYTF.

The genes are TRBV5-1 and TRBJ1-5; D gene ambiguous. Between the trimmed V and J ends, which lost 0 bases and 0 bases, there was a span of 4 bases. The V gene's germline CDR1 is SGHRS and CDR2 YFSETQ. The CDR3 contains 14 residues. In DNA form, the CDR3 reads TGCGCCAGCAGCTTGGACGGTAGCAATCAGCCCCAGCATTTT. It codes for CASSLDGSNQPQHF. The full variable domain, with the rest looked up from reference TRBV5-1 and TRBJ1-5, is KAGVTQTPRYLIKTRGQQVTLSCSPISGHRSVSWYQQTPGQGLQFLFEYFSETQRNKGNFPGRFSGRQFSNSRSEMNVSTLELGDSALYLCASSLDGSNQPQHFGDGTRLSIL.

The chain employs TRBV10-3 and TRBJ2-5; D ambiguous. The CDR3 runs to 15 residues. From germline, CDR1 is ENHRY and CDR2 SYGVKD. Between the trimmed V and J ends, which lost 4 bases and 4 bases, there was a span of 16 bases. The CDR3 sequence is CAISGVDSWGETQYF. The CDR3 bases are TGTGCCATCAGTGGGGTTGACTCCTGGGGAGAGACCCAGTACTTC.

V and J are TRBV5-4 and TRBJ1-1; no clear D gene. Germline loops: CDR1 SGHNT, CDR2 YYREEE (reference sequence). The germline V and J ends were trimmed by 2 bases and 0 bases, with 8 bases remaining between them. This CDR3 spans 14 amino acids. CDR3 sequence: CASSLDALNTEAFF. DNA for the CDR3: TGTGCCAGCAGCTTAGATGCCTTGAACACTGAAGCTTTCTTT.

This clone was observed a handful of times. The CDR3 DNA reads as TGTGCCTGGGGATCAACTAATGAAAAACTGTTTTTT. Residues: CAWGSTNEKLFF. The chain carries TRBV30 and TRBJ1-4; D is unclear. V gave up 5 bases and J gave up 0 bases, with 4 bases separating them. The V gene's germline CDR1 is GTSNPN and CDR2 SVGIG (reference sequence). This CDR3 has 12 residues.

The chain links TRBV28 to TRBJ1-6; D ambiguous. CDR3 length: 13 residues. CDR1 is MDHEN and CDR2 is SYDVKM in the germline V gene. The V gene lost 5 bases and the J gene lost 6 bases, with 8 bases spanning the gap. CDR3 in DNA: TGTGCCAGCAGTACAGCCCTTAATTCACCCCTCCACTTT. Its protein is CASSTALNSPLHF. Together with reference TRBV28 and TRBJ1-6, the CDR3 gives the full variable domain: DVKVTQSSRYLVKRTGEKVFLECVQDMDHENMFWYRQDPGLGLRLIYFSYDVKMKEKGDIPEGYSVSREKKERFSLILESASTNQTSMYLCASSTALNSPLHFGNGTRLTVT.

The rearrangement uses TRBV21-1 and TRBJ1-6. TRBV21-1 is a documented pseudogene. This CDR3 is built from 15 residues. The CDR3 protein is CASSKVQGVDSPLHF. In DNA form, the CDR3 reads TGTGCCAGCAGCAAAGTCCAGGGAGTCGATTCACCCCTCCACTTT.

V gene TRBV6-5 combines with J gene TRBJ2-7, with D tentatively TRBD2 (5 bases). CDR3 length: 14 residues. Trimming removed 7 bases from V and 0 bases from J, with 13 bases in between. CDR1 MNHEY and CDR2 SVGAGI come from the germline V gene. The CDR3 here is CASTPRADSYEQYF. The CDR3 DNA is TGTGCCAGCACCCCGCGGGCCGACTCCTACGAGCAGTACTTC.

CDR3 in DNA: TGTGCCAGCAGCTTCCCCACACGGAACACTGAAGCTTTCTTT. Encoded protein: CASSFPTRNTEAFF. The V gene is TRBV5-4, the J gene TRBJ1-1; D is unresolved. Trimming pared 2 bases from V and 1 base from J, leaving 9 bases between. The CDR3 is 14 amino acids. Germline V gene sequence: CDR1 SGHNT, CDR2 YYREEE (reference sequence).

The chain combines TRBV30 with TRBJ2-1; no reliable D call. The CDR3 totals 10 residues. V lost 3 bases and J lost 7, with 4 bases in between. Germline V lookup: CDR1 GTSNPN, CDR2 SVGIG (reference sequence). The CDR3 reads CAWRLNEQFF. The CDR3, as DNA: TGTGCCTGGAGATTGAATGAGCAGTTCTTC.

The chain uses TRBV29-1 and TRBJ1-1, with TRBD1 matching 10 bases. The J segment lost 8 bases and the V segment lost 7 bases, leaving 10 bases of the junction unmatched. Germline CDR1 SQVTM, CDR2 ANQGSEA. The CDR3 runs 13 residues. The CDR3 is CSAADRGPKEAFF. CDR3 sequence (DNA): TGCAGCGCTGCCGACAGGGGGCCCAAGGAAGCTTTCTTT. Drawing the rest from reference TRBV29-1 and TRBJ1-1, the complete variable domain is SAVISQKPSRDICQRGTSLTIQCQVDSQVTMMFWYRQQPGQSLTLIATANQGSEATYESGFVIDKFPISRPNLTFSTLTVSNMSPEDSSIYLCSAADRGPKEAFFGQGTRLTVV.

V is TRBV7-6 and J is TRBJ2-1; 10 nucleotides line up with TRBD2. Trimming removed 5 bases from V and 7 bases from J; junction bases left unmatched: 11. The CDR3 extends over 16 amino acids. Germline V gives CDR1 SGHVS, CDR2 FNYEAQ. In DNA, the CDR3 is TGTGCCAGCAGCCCTCTAAGCGGGAGGGGTCTAAATGAGCAGTTCTTC. Translated, it gives CASSPLSGRGLNEQFF.

The V and J genes are TRBV6-6 and TRBJ1-2; no reliable D call. The CDR3 is 12 amino acids. Deletions cut 1 base from V and 6 bases from J, with 6 bases between. Germline CDR1 MNHNY, CDR2 SVGAGI (reference sequence). CDR3 protein: CASSYLGDGYTF. The CDR3 nucleotides are TGTGCCAGCAGTTACTTAGGAGATGGCTACACCTTC.

The CDR3 DNA is TGTGCCAGTAGTATCAGGGGTAATGAAAAACTGTTTTTT. Protein: CASSIRGNEKLFF. This chain uses TRBV19 with TRBJ1-4; a possible D gene is TRBD1 (6 bases). This CDR3 is built from 13 residues. Germline CDR1 is LNHDA and CDR2 is SQIVND (reference sequence). V was shortened by 3 bases and J by 4 bases, with 6 bases between the two germline ends.

This clone has more than one count but fewer than ten. The CDR3 sequence is CASSQELGQARGYGYTF. CDR3 in DNA: TGTGCCAGCAGCCAAGAACTTGGACAGGCCCGGGGATATGGCTACACCTTC. The rearrangement joins TRBV4-2 to TRBJ1-2; 7 bases align to TRBD1. Germline loops: CDR1 LGHNA, CDR2 YNFKEQ. The J segment lost 5 bases and the V segment lost 0 bases, leaving 12 bases of the junction unmatched. This CDR3 region has 17 residues.

This clone appeared once. The V call is TRBV29-1, the J call TRBJ2-7; D may be TRBD1 or TRBD2 (5 bases each). The CDR3 sequence is 13 residues long. V was shortened by 7 bases and J by 0 bases, with 13 bases between the two germline ends. Germline V CDR1 and CDR2: SQVTM, ANQGSEA. The CDR3 DNA reads TGCAGCGCCCGCCGGGACGCCTCCTACGAGCAGTACTTC. Amino acids: CSARRDASYEQYF.

For the CDR3, the DNA is TGTGCCAGCAGTTTATCGACGAACACCGGGGAGCTGTTTTTT. It is translated as CASSLSTNTGELFF. The gene calls are TRBV27 and TRBJ2-2; D unclear. From germline, CDR1 is MNHEY and CDR2 SMNVEV (reference sequence). The V end lost 0 bases, the J end lost 0 bases, and 2 bases lay between the germline ends. The CDR3 consists of 14 residues.

The rearrangement links TRBV28 to TRBJ2-7; no clear D gene. The CDR3 runs 14 residues. Germline V gene sequence: CDR1 MDHEN, CDR2 SYDVKM. Deletions cut 4 bases from V and 6 bases from J, with 16 bases between. The CDR3 protein is CASSSPGPSGEQYF. In DNA form, the CDR3 reads TGTGCCAGCAGTTCCCCCGGGCCTTCGGGCGAGCAGTACTTC.

This clone was picked up a small number of times. The V and J genes are TRBV28 and TRBJ1-5; 9 nucleotides match TRBD1. From germline, CDR1 is MDHEN and CDR2 SYDVKM. V dropped 6 bases and J dropped 5; count of bases not matched to a gene: 2. The CDR3 runs 13 residues. CDR3 nucleotides: TGTGCCAGCAGAGGGACAGGGCATCAGCCCCAGCATTTT. Its translation is CASRGTGHQPQHF.